This T cell receptor beta chain was retrieved from a study of blood T cell repertoires in COVID-19 (dated by TCRdb to about 2020). The study in broad terms: The collaborator samples originated in the United States, Italy and Spain and spanned the acute and convalescent phases of COVID-19. A freely available public database, intended as a resource for researchers studying the immune response to SARS-CoV-2, is where the repertoires were released. Deeply sampled blood TCRbeta repertoires from subjects exposed to, actively infected with, or recovered from COVID-19 were included in the dataset. Where available, HLA class I and class II types were taken from metadata supplied by the sample provider and were not determined by assay-based typing. Samples were obtained from the ongoing ImmuneRACE study (first 160 participants) and from 1,254 subjects provided by 6 global collaborators. Sample metadata almost always included a de-identified subject ID, COVID-19 status, age in years and sex. The material from the prospective study consisted of cDNA or gDNA derived from T cells, B-cell-depleted T cells, or PBMCs. General conclusions and limits of the study: Clinical and demographic metadata were provided uncurated, with the amount varying by source and participant.

TCRbeta CDR3 regions were amplified from genomic DNA using the immunoSEQ Assay, a bias-controlled multiplex PCR. The source study handled its data this way. Nucleated cell counts per sample were estimated from amplification of reference gene primers within the assay. To quantify the absolute abundance of each unique TCRbeta CDR3 rearrangement, sequence reads were collapsed and filtered. Productive Simpson clonality was computed per sample as the square root of Simpson's diversity index over productive rearrangements. TCRdb limited this immuneACCESS table to in-frame rearrangements with V and J called. A share of clones is missing; checked studies link under half to unresolved V genes, and the rest is unexplained. The V and J calls and the clone size are those of that table, but D and trimming were determined from the DNA. For this sample there are some 190,000 clones; 70% to 85% appear just once. The ten most abundant clones make up about 6.9% of the sample.

One collaborating source in Seattle enrolled patients while the patients were actively infected and followed the patients over time throughout the course of disease. Each collaborating institution followed its own protocols to collect whole blood in K2EDTA tubes. For TCRbeta analysis, collaborator samples were shipped as frozen whole blood, as isolated PBMCs, or as DNA extracted from either sample type. The trim is 2 bases for V and 6 bases for J, with a gap of 11 bases between the germline ends. CDR1 SGHKS and CDR2 YYEKEE were looked up in the germline V gene (reference sequence). From the cysteine up to the phenylalanine, the CDR3 has a length of 13 residues. The read is trimmed to its CDR3 DNA, 39 bases read in frame from base 1. Notes on this clone: Its target antigen remains unknown. The record has no base qualities; no much larger clone is one base away.

The TCR originated in a man older than 75 with COVID-19, enrolled during active disease. The rearrangement combines TRBV5-5 with TRBJ1-1; matching of 6 bases hints at TRBD1 as the D gene. Specimen: peripheral blood. The CDR3 here reads CASSLTGKAEAFF. The nucleotide sequence reads as follows: TGTGCCAGCAGCTTAACAGGGAAGGCTGAAGCTTTCTTT.